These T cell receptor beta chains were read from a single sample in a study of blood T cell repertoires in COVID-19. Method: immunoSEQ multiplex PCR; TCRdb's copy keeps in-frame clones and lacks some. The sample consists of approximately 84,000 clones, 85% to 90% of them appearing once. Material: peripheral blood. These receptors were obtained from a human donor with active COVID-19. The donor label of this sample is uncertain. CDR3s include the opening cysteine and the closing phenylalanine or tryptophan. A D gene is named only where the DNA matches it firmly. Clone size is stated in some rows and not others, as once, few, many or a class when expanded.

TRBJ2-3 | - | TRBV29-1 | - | CSVEGGGSSTDTQYF | TGCAGCGTTGAGGGTGGCGGATCAAGCACAGATACGCAGTATTTT
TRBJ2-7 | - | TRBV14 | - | CASSFAYEQYF | TGTGCCAGCAGCTTCGCCTACGAGCAGTACTTC
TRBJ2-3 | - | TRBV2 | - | CASSPAGLTDTQYF | TGTGCCAGCAGTCCGGCGGGGTTAACAGATACGCAGTATTTT
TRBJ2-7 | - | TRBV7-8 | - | CASSSAYEQYF | TGTGCCAGCAGCTCCGCCTACGAGCAGTACTTC
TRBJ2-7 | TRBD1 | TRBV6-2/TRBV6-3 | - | CASSYSNRDSFYEQYF | TGTGCCAGCAGTTACTCGAATCGGGACAGCTTCTACGAGCAGTACTTC
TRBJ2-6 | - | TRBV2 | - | CASRDRSSGANVLTF | TGTGCCAGCAGGGACAGAAGCTCTGGGGCCAACGTCCTGACTTTC
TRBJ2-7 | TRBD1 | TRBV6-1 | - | CASSERTGGPYEQYF | TGTGCCAGCAGTGAAAGGACAGGGGGCCCCTACGAGCAGTACTTC
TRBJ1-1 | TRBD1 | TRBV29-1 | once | CSVTGGGWTEAFF | TGCAGCGTCACAGGGGGCGGGTGGACTGAAGCTTTCTTT
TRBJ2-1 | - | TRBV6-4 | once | CASSEIRDNNEQFF | TGTGCCAGCAGTGAAATCCGGGACAACAATGAGCAGTTCTTC
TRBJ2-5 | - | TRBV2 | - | CASSEARTRQETQYF | TGTGCCAGCAGTGAAGCACGGACTCGACAAGAGACCCAGTACTTC
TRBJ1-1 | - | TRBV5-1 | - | CASSLAPARFTTEAFF | TGCGCCAGCAGCTTGGCCCCCGCCAGGTTCACCACTGAAGCTTTCTTT
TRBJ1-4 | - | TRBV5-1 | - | CASSLWSTNEKLFF | TGCGCCAGCAGCTTATGGAGTACTAATGAAAAACTGTTTTTT
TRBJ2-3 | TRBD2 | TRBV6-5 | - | CASMRGGTDTQYF | TGTGCCAGCATGCGGGGGGGCACAGATACGCAGTATTTT
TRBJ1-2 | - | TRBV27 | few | CASSFLQGDGYTF | TGTGCCAGCAGTTTTCTACAGGGAGACGGCTACACCTTC
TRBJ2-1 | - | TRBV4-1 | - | CASSHKTSSYNEQFF | TGCGCCAGCAGCCACAAAACTAGCTCCTACAATGAGCAGTTCTTC
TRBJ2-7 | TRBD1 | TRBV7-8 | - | CASSLVTGGTYEQYF | TGTGCCAGCAGCTTAGTGACAGGGGGAACCTACGAGCAGTACTTC